The present TCR beta chain was sequenced within a study of cytomegalovirus exposure and HLA in healthy donors. Study-level points and caveats: Versus the approximately 720-donor mean, an Asian-associated ancestry cluster reportedly showed fewer N-insertions in a later analysis. A later analysis reported that several of the most significant clusters appeared to be linked to common viral pathogens, among them Epstein-Barr virus.

PCR employed 60 Vbeta and 13 Jbeta primers. The assay was immunoSEQ multiplex PCR, and TCRdb's table has in-frame clones only and misses some. There are approximately 150,000 clones in the sample; approximately 82% occur only once, and around 11% lies in the top ten. On this clone: The antigen is undetermined.

Everyone who donated was a healthy bone marrow donor. Germline V lookup: CDR1 SNHLY, CDR2 FYNNEI. The CDR3 spans 14 residues. Deletions cut 1 base from V and 7 bases from J, with 11 bases between. This TCR came from a man younger than 30 in good health and CMV-seropositive. The gene calls are TRBV2 and TRBJ1-5; D gene ambiguous. Sequencing was done on a sample of PBMCs. Here the CDR3 reads CASSEGGLGQPQHF. CDR3 sequence (DNA): TGTGCCAGCAGTGAAGGCGGCCTTGGGCAGCCCCAGCATTTT.